The sequence of this TCR beta chain was determined in a study of T cell changes during pregnancy in multiple sclerosis. This CDR3 comprises 15 residues. The V end was cut by 2 bases, the J end by 6 bases, with 16 bases between. Germline CDR1 MRHNA, CDR2 SNTAGT. The method was immunoSEQ multiplex PCR; TCRdb's version includes in-frame clones alone and lacks a portion of them. Among tens of thousands of clones listed, roughly 90% were seen once. The source of this sequence is a female donor in good health, enrolled as a control in a pregnancy study. V is TRBV6-4 and J is TRBJ1-2; no clear D. Sequences were derived from CD4+ T cells from peripheral blood mononuclear cells, sampled in the third trimester of pregnancy. CDR3 in DNA: TGTGCCAGCAGTGACGTCAAGTTTGCCCAGGATGGCTACACCTTC. It yields the protein CASSDVKFAQDGYTF.